This T cell receptor (beta chain) was obtained from a study of cytomegalovirus exposure and HLA in healthy donors (dated by TCRdb to between 2016 and 2019). For the study in its entirety: The 666 repertoires of the first cohort and the roughly 120 validation repertoires were produced on the same platform, according to a later analysis. The aim of the study was to test whether cataloging public T cell receptors could identify signatures of past pathogen exposure. To predict cytomegalovirus infection status, the study brought together high-throughput TCR immunosequencing, statistical association of individual TCRs with disease status, and machine learning. Along with the approximately 670-subject first cohort, a separate validation cohort of 120 different subjects was used. The full study reports these points: A later analysis found that TCRs clustered in the first cohort also tended to co-occur in the 130 or so validation repertoires, with 94% of cluster scores above 0. Most TCR sequences were observed very rarely across donors, whereas some public TCRs were present in many individuals. All 120 or so repertoires were used to score co-occurrence in the validation cohort in a later analysis, because that analysis had no HLA typing for the cohort. In vitro tests confirmed that a few of the cytomegalovirus-associated TCR beta chains recognize cytomegalovirus antigens. The classifier was reported to diagnose cytomegalovirus status with high specificity and sensitivity in both the original and validation cohorts. The authors suggested that the approach could potentially be extended to other disease states and immunological phenotypes. The study gave a list of about 170 TCR beta chains associated with cytomegalovirus.

On this clone: Its recognized antigen is unknown. Base qualities are missing; no much larger clone stands one base away.

Donors formed part of the validation cohort, which comprised about 130 subjects and was distinct from the first cohort of some 700 subjects. The germline V gene gives CDR1 as SQVTM and CDR2 as ANQGSEA. The V and J ends are trimmed by 6 bases and 4 bases, leaving 11 bases between them. Counted from cysteine to phenylalanine, this CDR3 has 12 amino acids. Of all the DNA, just the CDR3 is kept, 36 bases in frame from base 1. Libraries were built with the immunoSEQ multiplex PCR assay. In the source study's methods: To diagnose cytomegalovirus status from the catalog of TCR beta chain sequences, a statistical classification framework was built. The source is immuneACCESS, and TCRdb retained only in-frame sequences with V and J called. Part of the clones is not carried over; for the studies checked, unresolved V genes explain less than half of this, and the remainder is unexplained. That table supplies the V and J calls and clone size; D and trimming were determined from the DNA. Here the sample has 110,000 to 150,000 clones; approximately 89% occur a single time. About 0.64% of the sample belongs to the ten largest clones.

This receptor was taken from a young man in good health and CMV-seronegative. The chain is encoded by TRBV29-1 joined to TRBJ2-3; no D gene can be assigned with confidence. Sequenced sample: PBMCs. Here is the DNA: TGCAGCGTCCCGCTGGCCTCAGATACGCAGTATTTT. The encoded protein is CSVPLASDTQYF.